The 23 T cell receptor beta chains listed next were all sequenced from one sample in a study of regulatory T cells in long-lasting Graves disease. As for time point: persistent/refractory GD, antithyroid drugs over 5 years with positive TRAb. The TCR library was made from RNA that had been extracted from PBMCs in TRIzol. HTBI primers from iRepertoire and Arm-PCR of CDR3 regions yielded the TCR beta libraries. TCRdb used MiXCR to reprocess the multiplex PCR reads, holding one entry per CDR3 protein. The table lists more than 350,000 distinct CDR3 sequences, approximately 22% of them singletons, with 13% to 15% in the top ten. Sequenced here: peripheral blood mononuclear cells (PBMCs), sampled when the disease was refractory, from a patient treated with antithyroid drugs. Receptors were obtained from a female donor with Graves disease.

This clonotype was seen a handful of times. V usage is TRBV7-6 and J usage is TRBJ2-7; the D is unclear. V was trimmed by 4 bases and J by 9 bases, leaving 16 bases between them. Germline V gene lookup returns CDR1 SGHVS and CDR2 FNYEAQ. CDR3 size: 13 residues. The CDR3 protein is CASSYSAGGPQYF. The CDR3, as DNA: TGTGCCAGCAGCTACTCGGCCGGCGGCCCGCAGTACTTC.

The V call is TRBV28, the J call TRBJ2-7; D not certain. The CDR3 extends over 15 amino acids. Trimming took 6 bases from V and 0 from J, leaving 15 bases between them. CDR1 and CDR2 (germline): MDHEN, SYDVKM. CDR3 sequence: CASSPAARSSYEQYF. The CDR3 DNA is TGTGCCAGCAGCCCGGCAGCTAGGAGCTCCTACGAGCAGTACTTC.

The DNA for the CDR3 is TGCAGTGCTTCCCTACCTACAGGCAGAGTCGCGGCCCAGTACTTC. This translates into CSASLPTGRVAAQYF. This rearrangement joins TRBV20-1 to TRBJ2-5, with D possibly matching TRBD1 (5 bases). Trimming removed 5 bases at V and 9 bases at J, with 25 bases between. The germline V gene encodes CDR1 DFQATT and CDR2 SNEGSKA (reference sequence). This CDR3 is 15 amino acids long.

This clonotype was seen repeatedly, ten times or more. The chain links TRBV28 to TRBJ1-4, with 7 nucleotides matching TRBD1. The V gene end was trimmed by 10 bases and the J gene end by 4 bases; junction bases not matched to a gene: 12. The CDR3 extends over 15 amino acids. Germline V gene sequence: CDR1 MDHEN, CDR2 SYDVKM. The CDR3 reads CATQSGRGLNEKLFF. The DNA of the CDR3 is TGTGCCACTCAAAGCGGGAGGGGGCTTAATGAAAAACTGTTTTTT.

The chain combines TRBV15 with TRBJ2-2; possible D gene TRBD2, 9 bases. V dropped 0 bases and J dropped 6 bases, with 26 bases sitting between them. There are 20 residues in the CDR3. The germline V gene encodes CDR1 LNHNV and CDR2 YYDKDF (reference sequence). The chain's CDR3 is CATSREGRGLVAGASGELFF. DNA for the CDR3: TGTGCCACCAGCAGAGAGGGCAGGGGGCTGGTAGCGGGAGCTTCCGGGGAGCTGTTTTTT.

The V call is TRBV3-1, the J call TRBJ1-1; the D is unclear. The CDR3 length is 14 residues. V was clipped by 2 bases and J by 1 base, with 8 bases between them. CDR1 LGHDT and CDR2 YNNKEL come from the germline V gene (reference sequence). The CDR3 spells CASSQFPANTEAFF. The CDR3 DNA is TGTGCCAGCAGCCAATTCCCAGCGAACACTGAAGCTTTCTTT.

This clonotype has a count of ten or more. The V gene is TRBV28, the J gene TRBJ1-4; D possibly corresponds to TRBD1 (5 bases). The V end was cut by 3 bases, the J end by 8 bases, with 13 bases between. Germline V gives CDR1 MDHEN, CDR2 SYDVKM. CDR3 size: 14 residues. Here the CDR3 DNA reads TGTGCCAGCAGTTTGACGGGGCCTGGAGAAAAACTGTTTTTT. Its translation: CASSLTGPGEKLFF.

In this sample, this clonotype turned up many times. The chain couples TRBV11-1 to TRBJ2-7, with D uncertain. CDR1 and CDR2 from the germline V gene are SGHAT and FQDESV (reference sequence). This CDR3 is built from 14 residues. V lost 4 bases, J lost 2 bases, and 12 bases lay in between. The CDR3 DNA reads TGTGCCAGCAGCTCCGCTGGGGAACCCTACGAGCAGTACTTC. Encoded protein: CASSSAGEPYEQYF.

This clonotype was detected ten times or more. The chain combines TRBV15 with TRBJ2-5, with 12 bases aligning to TRBD2. V lost 3 bases to trimming and J lost 1 base; unmatched junction nucleotides: 3. The CDR3 is 16 residues long. Germline CDR1 is LNHNV and CDR2 is YYDKDF (reference sequence). The CDR3, as DNA: TGTGCCACCAGCAGTGGACTAGCGGGGTCCCAAGAGACCCAGTACTTC. Protein product: CATSSGLAGSQETQYF.

In this sample, this clonotype turned up a few times. The genes are TRBV19 and TRBJ2-5; a weak D match, TRBD2 (7 bases). Trimming pared 10 bases from V and 5 bases from J, leaving 14 bases between. CDR3 size: 12 residues. CDR1 is LNHDA, CDR2 SQIVND, per germline (reference sequence). The CDR3 loop is CATEGGGETQYF. The CDR3 DNA reads as TGTGCCACTGAAGGGGGAGGGGAGACCCAGTACTTC.

This clonotype has at least ten counts. The V and J genes are TRBV19 and TRBJ2-7; possible D gene TRBD1, 6 bases. Deletions cut 1 base from V and 1 base from J, with 14 bases between. The germline gives CDR1 LNHDA, CDR2 SQIVND (reference sequence). The length of the CDR3 is 16 residues. The CDR3, as DNA: TGTGCCAGTAGTATAGCGGACAGCTCAGCGTCCTACGAGCAGTACTTC. Its translation is CASSIADSSASYEQYF.

A note on this clonotype: A much larger clone is a single base away; this may be a read error. The chain uses TRBV10-3 and TRBJ2-7; a possible D gene is TRBD2 (6 bases). This CDR3 is built from 14 residues. Germline V lookup: CDR1 ENHRY, CDR2 SYGVKD. The CDR3 sequence is CAFSISGSSYEQYF. The DNA of the CDR3 is TGTGCCTTCAGCATTAGCGGTAGCTCCTACGAGCAGTACTTC.

Comments on this clonotype: This CDR3 fails to terminate in the conserved phenylalanine or tryptophan, so it likely reflects a read error. The rearrangement uses TRBV7-9 and TRBJ2-7, with D unclear. This CDR3 has 14 residues. The ends were cut back, 5 bases at V and 4 bases at J, with 15 bases in the middle. In germline, CDR1 is SEHNR, CDR2 FQNEAQ (reference sequence). CDR3: CASSLDTDRYEQYL. Here the CDR3 DNA reads TGTGCCAGCAGCCTAGACACGGATCGGTACGAGCAGTACCTC.

The table lists this clonotype with many counts. V and J are TRBV5-1 and TRBJ2-7; perhaps D is TRBD1 or TRBD2 (5 bases each). V dropped 0 bases and J dropped 5 bases, with 9 bases sitting between them. Germline-derived CDR1 and CDR2 are SGHRS and YFSETQ. The CDR3 runs to 13 residues. CDR3 DNA sequence: TGCGCCAGCAGCTTGGTCCTGGGGGACGAGCAGTACTTC. This sequence encodes CASSLVLGDEQYF.

This clonotype occurred a few times. The genes are TRBV13 and TRBJ2-3; D gene ambiguous. Germline V CDR1 and CDR2: PRHDT, FYEKMQ (reference sequence). V was pared by 0 bases and J by 3 bases, with 13 bases between. The CDR3 has 16 amino acids. CDR3 bases: TGTGCCAGCAGCTTAGGGCTTGGGCTGGAAACAGATACGCAGTATTTT. Residues: CASSLGLGLETDTQYF. Together with reference TRBV13 and TRBJ2-3, the CDR3 gives the full variable domain: AAGVIQSPRHLIKEKRETATLKCYPIPRHDTVYWYQQGPGQDPQFLISFYEKMQSDKGSIPDRFSAQQFSDYHSELNMSSLELGDSALYFCASSLGLGLETDTQYFGPGTRLTVL.

V gene TRBV9 combines with J gene TRBJ2-2, with a tentative D call TRBD2 (5 bases). Germline CDR1 reads SGDLS; CDR2 reads YYNGEE. The CDR3 contains 15 residues. Trimming removed 0 bases from V and 4 bases from J, with 10 bases in between. The CDR3 DNA reads TGTGCCAGCAGCGTAGCGGGATCGGTCACCGGGGAGCTGTTTTTT. It specifies CASSVAGSVTGELFF.

This clonotype has at least ten counts. This chain links TRBV15 with TRBJ2-7, with 11 bases aligning to TRBD2. CDR3 length: 18 residues. Germline V gene sequence: CDR1 LNHNV, CDR2 YYDKDF (reference sequence). V was clipped by 5 bases and J by 5 bases; unmatched bases: 17. The CDR3 coding sequence is TGTGCCACCAGCGGCCGACTAGCGGGATCTGGGATCACGCACGAGCAGTACTTC. Residues: CATSGRLAGSGITHEQYF. Full variable domain (rest looked up from reference TRBV15 and TRBJ2-7): DAMVIQNPRYQVTQFGKPVTLSCSQTLNHNVMYWYQQKSSQAPKLLFHYYDKDFNNEADTPDNFQSRRPNTSFCFLDIRSPGLGDTAMYLCATSGRLAGSGITHEQYFGPGTRLTVT.

There are many counts of this clonotype. This chain connects TRBV27 to TRBJ2-5, with 13 bases that match TRBD2. V gave up 6 bases and J gave up 4 bases; unmatched junction bases: 5. Looked up from germline, CDR1 is MNHEY and CDR2 is SMNVEV (reference sequence). The CDR3 runs 15 residues. In DNA, the CDR3 is TGTGCCAGCAGGCTGACTAGCGGGAGGCTAGAGACCCAGTACTTC. This encodes CASRLTSGRLETQYF.

In its sample, this clonotype was seen many times. The gene calls are TRBV28 and TRBJ2-7; possibly TRBD1 for D (5 bases). The CDR3 consists of 14 residues. V lost 8 bases to trimming and J lost 4 bases, with 18 bases between them. Germline CDR1 is MDHEN and CDR2 is SYDVKM. In nucleotides, the CDR3 is TGTGCCAGCGAACGTCCAGGGTCGAGTTACGAGCAGTACTTC. Residues: CASERPGSSYEQYF.

About this clonotype: It may be a read error: a sequence one base away is much more abundant. This sequence joins TRBV12-3 or TRBV12-4 and TRBJ2-2; 9 nucleotides agree with TRBD2. The CDR3 spans 15 residues. V lost 8 bases, J lost 1 base, and 5 bases stayed unmatched. The CDR3 protein is CASGSSGMNTGELFF. The CDR3 DNA reads TGTGCCAGCGGTTCTAGCGGGATGAACACCGGGGAGCTGTTTTTT.

This clonotype was counted ten times or more. V usage is TRBV27 and J usage is TRBJ1-5; 8 nucleotides agree with TRBD1. Germline V CDR1 and CDR2: MNHEY, SMNVEV (reference sequence). The CDR3 totals 13 residues. After removal of 9 bases from V and 7 bases from J, the junction contained 8 bases not matched to a gene. The CDR3 bases are TGTGCCAGTAGACAGGGGCGAGACCAGCCCCAGCATTTT. Its translation: CASRQGRDQPQHF.

The V gene is TRBV20-1, the J gene TRBJ2-3, with 7 bases fitting TRBD2. The length of the CDR3 is 15 residues. CDR1 and CDR2 from the germline V gene are DFQATT and SNEGSKA (reference sequence). The V segment lost 6 bases and the J segment 9 bases; nucleotides outside the gene matches: 18. The CDR3 coding sequence is TGCAGTGCCACCGGGACTACTTCGAGCAGGGAAACGCAGTATTTT. Translated, it gives CSATGTTSSRETQYF.

The chain has TRBV7-2 and TRBJ2-3; a possible D gene is TRBD1 (7 bases). Germline CDR1 reads SGHTA; CDR2 reads FQGNSA. The CDR3 is 13 residues long. V was pared by 9 bases and J by 6 bases, with 16 bases between. CDR3 loop: CASQAGGGDTQYF. CDR3 nucleotides: TGTGCCAGTCAGGCAGGGGGAGGTGATACGCAGTATTTT.